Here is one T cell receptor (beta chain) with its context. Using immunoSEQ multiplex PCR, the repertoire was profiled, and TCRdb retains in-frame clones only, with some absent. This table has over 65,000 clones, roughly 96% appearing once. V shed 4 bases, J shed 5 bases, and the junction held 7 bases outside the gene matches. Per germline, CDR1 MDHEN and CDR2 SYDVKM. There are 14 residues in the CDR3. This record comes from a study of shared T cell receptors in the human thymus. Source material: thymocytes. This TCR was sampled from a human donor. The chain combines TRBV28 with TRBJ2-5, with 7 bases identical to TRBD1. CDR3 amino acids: CASSSPGGTETQYF. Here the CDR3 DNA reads TGTGCCAGCAGTTCCCCAGGGGGTACTGAGACCCAGTACTTC.